The following is a T cell receptor (beta chain) sequence with its context. Its antigen is unidentified. Generated by immunoSEQ multiplex PCR, the TCRdb table keeps only in-frame clones and is missing some. Among just under 70,000 clones listed, approximately 71% were seen once. The CDR3 has 14 amino acids. Germline loops: CDR1 SGHAT, CDR2 FQDESV (reference sequence). V dropped 5 bases and J dropped 0 bases, with 11 bases sitting between them. The sample belongs to a study of cytotoxic CD8 clonotypes in ibrutinib-treated CLL. Whole-study context: Productive templates per sample averaged approximately 250,000; productive rearrangements, 94,082. Whole-study results and caveats: Public clonotypes, rarely seen, contracted or held steady on treatment.

The TCR comes from a human donor with chronic lymphocytic leukemia. The material sequenced was PBMCs, taken after 12 months of ibrutinib treatment. J is TRBJ2-7 and V is TRBV11-1; D is possibly TRBD1 or TRBD2 (6 bases each). The CDR3 DNA reads as TGTGCCAGCAGCCCACAGGGACTCTCCTACGAGCAGTACTTC. Translated: CASSPQGLSYEQYF.